Below are 25 T cell receptor beta chains sequenced from a single sample in a study of beta chain features in type 1 diabetes. Regarding the study as a whole: All four CD4+ subsets of Type 1 diabetes patients contained TCRB CDR3s that were moderately but significantly shorter.

Their antigen targets remain unknown. Sequencing targeted expressed TCRB transcripts, as all isolated RNA had been reverse transcribed. The protocol was immunoSEQ multiplex PCR, while the TCRdb copy is restricted to in-frame clones and leaves out a portion. This sample has about 710,000 clones, with more than 13% found just once. The specimen was naive CD4+ T cells from blood. These TCRs come from a man between 18 and 35 years old with type 1 diabetes.

This clone was counted a few times. The rearrangement links TRBV4-3 to TRBJ1-2; 10 nucleotides agree with TRBD1. Trimming took 4 bases from V and 5 from J; bases not matched to a gene: 7. CDR1 is LGHNA, CDR2 YSLEER, per germline. There are 15 residues in the CDR3. The CDR3 sequence: CASSPRDRGGYGYTF. The CDR3, as DNA: TGCGCCAGCAGCCCCCGGGACAGGGGAGGGTATGGCTACACCTTC.

In this sample, this clone turned up a few times. The V call is TRBV4-1, the J call TRBJ1-2; weak D call: TRBD1 (5 bases). CDR1 and CDR2 from the germline V gene are MGHRA and YSYEKL. This CDR3 spans 16 amino acids. Deletions cut 1 base from V and 5 bases from J, with 17 bases between. CDR3 coding DNA: TGCGCCAGCAGCCAAGTGGGGACTGGAATGTTTTATGGCTACACCTTC. It encodes CASSQVGTGMFYGYTF.

This clone turned up a few times. The rearrangement uses TRBV30 and TRBJ1-5; 7 positions agree with TRBD1. Per the germline V gene, CDR1 is GTSNPN and CDR2 is SVGIG (reference sequence). The CDR3 spans 14 residues. Losses at the gene ends were 2 bases for V and 4 bases for J; bases not matched to a gene: 5. The CDR3 spells CAWSMGDRNQPQHF. CDR3 bases: TGTGCCTGGAGTATGGGGGACAGAAATCAGCCCCAGCATTTT. The full variable domain, with the rest looked up from reference TRBV30 and TRBJ1-5, is SQTIHQWPATLVQPVGSPLSLECTVEGTSNPNLYWYRQAAGRGLQLLFYSVGIGQISSEVPQNLSASRPQDRQFILSSKKLLLSDSGFYLCAWSMGDRNQPQHFGDGTRLSIL.

A few counts support this clone. The rearrangement uses TRBV6-5 and TRBJ1-1; D gene uncertain. The CDR3 length is 16 residues. Germline values: CDR1 MNHEY, CDR2 SVGAGI. Trimming removed 0 bases from V and 1 base from J, with 12 bases in between. CDR3 nucleotides: TGTGCCAGCAGTTACTCGTTGTCGCTTCAGAACACTGAAGCTTTCTTT. This gives the protein CASSYSLSLQNTEAFF.

This clone was counted a few times. V usage is TRBV29-1 and J usage is TRBJ1-4; maybe TRBD1 (5 bases). CDR3 size: 13 residues. The V gene lost 4 bases and the J gene lost 3 bases, with 9 bases spanning the gap. The germline V gene encodes CDR1 SQVTM and CDR2 ANQGSEA. The CDR3 DNA reads TGCAGCGTTGGGGGGATTGCTAATGAAAAACTGTTTTTT. Its protein product is CSVGGIANEKLFF. Full variable domain (missing parts from reference TRBV29-1 and TRBJ1-4): SAVISQKPSRDICQRGTSLTIQCQVDSQVTMMFWYRQQPGQSLTLIATANQGSEATYESGFVIDKFPISRPNLTFSTLTVSNMSPEDSSIYLCSVGGIANEKLFFGSGTQLSVL.

On this clone: Other DNA sequences in this sample translate to the same CDR3. In DNA, the CDR3 is TGTGCCAGCAGCTCCCGGGTCGAAGCTTTCTTT. As protein: CASSSRVEAFF. The chain uses TRBV7-2 and TRBJ1-1; D unresolved. CDR1 and CDR2 (germline): SGHTA, FQGNSA. The CDR3 contains 11 residues. Between the trimmed V and J ends, which lost 4 bases and 8 bases, there was a span of 8 bases.

This clone has just a few counts. The chain is built from TRBV18 and TRBJ1-2, with no clear D. Trimming shortened V by 2 bases and J by 8 bases, and 15 bases separated the two germline ends. The CDR3 is made up of 14 amino acids. Germline lookup yields CDR1 KGHSH and CDR2 LQKENI. As DNA, the CDR3 is TGTGCCAGCTCACCAATGTGGGATCTCTTCGGCTACACCTTC. This gives the protein CASSPMWDLFGYTF.

This clone was picked up a small number of times. The chain has TRBV4-1 and TRBJ1-3; no clear D gene. The CDR3 is 16 residues long. Germline CDR1 and CDR2: MGHRA and YSYEKL. Between the trimmed V and J ends, which lost 4 bases and 0 bases, there was a span of 13 bases. In DNA form, the CDR3 reads TGCGCCAGCAGCCTGTATACTGCGGGCTCTGGAAACACCATATATTTT. Encoded protein: CASSLYTAGSGNTIYF.

This chain links TRBV5-4 with TRBJ2-7; TRBD1 is a possible D gene (5 bases). The CDR3 sequence is 14 residues long. V lost 10 bases and J lost 0, with 17 bases in between. CDR1 is SGHNT, CDR2 YYREEE, per germline (reference sequence). CDR3 amino acids: CAYNSGLGSYEQYF. CDR3 nucleotides: TGTGCCTACAACTCAGGGTTGGGCTCCTACGAGCAGTACTTC.

V usage is TRBV14 and J usage is TRBJ1-6, with D possibly matching TRBD1 (5 bases). CDR3 length: 17 residues. The germline gives CDR1 SGHDN, CDR2 FVKESK. Between the trimmed V and J ends, which lost 2 bases and 4 bases, there was a span of 15 bases. CDR3 coding DNA: TGTGCCAGCAGCCAAAGGTCAGGGACGGCATATAATTCACCCCTCCACTTT. Its protein is CASSQRSGTAYNSPLHF.

The J gene is TRBJ1-3, the V gene TRBV6-5; a weak D match, TRBD1 (5 bases). Germline CDR1 MNHEY, CDR2 SVGAGI. Deletions cut 6 bases from V and 4 bases from J, with 10 bases between. The CDR3 is made up of 13 amino acids. CDR3 amino acids: CASRRPGGNTIYF. In DNA, the CDR3 is TGTGCCAGCAGACGCCCAGGGGGAAACACCATATATTTT.

This clone has just a few counts. The same CDR3 is also encoded by other DNA sequences in this sample. The genes are TRBV7-2 and TRBJ1-5; 7 bases line up with TRBD1. The CDR3 runs to 13 residues. Germline assignment: CDR1 SGHTA and CDR2 FQGNSA. The V and J ends lost 3 bases and 4 bases, in that order; junction bases with no gene match: 0. This chain's CDR3 is CASSLTGNQPQHF. For the CDR3, the DNA is TGTGCCAGCAGCTTGACAGGGAATCAGCCCCAGCATTTT.

V usage is TRBV29-1 and J usage is TRBJ2-5; TRBD2 agrees at 8 bases. J gave up 7 bases and V 6 bases, and 16 bases lay outside the gene matches. The germline V gene has CDR1 SQVTM and CDR2 ANQGSEA. This CDR3 has 15 residues. In DNA, the CDR3 is TGCAGCGTCGATACGGTGGGTCTAGCGGGCGGGACCCAGTACTTC. Residues: CSVDTVGLAGGTQYF. Filled out from reference TRBV29-1 and TRBJ2-5, the complete variable domain reads SAVISQKPSRDICQRGTSLTIQCQVDSQVTMMFWYRQQPGQSLTLIATANQGSEATYESGFVIDKFPISRPNLTFSTLTVSNMSPEDSSIYLCSVDTVGLAGGTQYFGPGTRLLVL.

This clone came up a few times. V is TRBV5-6 and J is TRBJ1-2; 7 nucleotides align to TRBD1. Germline lookup yields CDR1 SGHDT and CDR2 YYEEEE. The CDR3 runs to 15 residues. V shed 3 bases and J 4 bases; nucleotides not matched to a gene: 9. The CDR3 nucleotides are TGTGCCAGCAGCTCGTACCCCGGACAGGTCTATGGCTACACCTTC. This translates into CASSSYPGQVYGYTF.

The sample holds a few counts of this clone. The V gene is TRBV10-3, the J gene TRBJ2-2; D ambiguous. Trimming stripped 10 bases from V and 0 bases from J, with 12 bases between. The germline gives CDR1 ENHRY, CDR2 SYGVKD. CDR3 length: 14 amino acids. CDR3 DNA sequence: TGTGCCACCCGTTCCTCAGCGAACACCGGGGAGCTGTTTTTT. Encoded protein: CATRSSANTGELFF.

This clone was detected only a few times. This sequence joins TRBV6-1 and TRBJ2-7; D is possibly TRBD1 (5 bases). V was clipped by 5 bases and J by 0 bases, with 14 bases between them. There are 15 residues in the CDR3. The germline V gene encodes CDR1 MNHNS and CDR2 SASEGT. The CDR3 sequence: CASSKLMTDSYEQYF. CDR3 nucleotide sequence: TGTGCCAGCAGTAAGTTGATGACAGACTCCTACGAGCAGTACTTC.

As for this clone: Other DNA sequences in this specimen translate into the identical CDR3. This sequence joins TRBV5-4 and TRBJ2-1, with no clear D. Germline assignment: CDR1 SGHNT and CDR2 YYREEE (reference sequence). The V gene lost 0 bases and the J gene lost 5 bases, with 6 bases spanning the gap. The CDR3 runs to 13 residues. The CDR3 is CASSLGRDNEQFF. The CDR3 bases are TGTGCCAGCAGCTTGGGTCGGGACAATGAGCAGTTCTTC.

This chain joins TRBV7-2 and TRBJ1-2; D might be TRBD1 (5 bases). Germline CDR1 reads SGHTA; CDR2 reads FQGNSA. Trimming took off 5 bases at V and 5 bases at J, with 15 bases between the two ends. The CDR3 extends over 14 amino acids. CDR3 sequence (DNA): TGTGCCAGCAGCACCCCCTCGGGGGGGTATGGCTACACCTTC. Protein: CASSTPSGGYGYTF.

The sample holds a few counts of this clone. The chain uses TRBV2 and TRBJ2-1; no clear D gene. CDR3 length equals 16 residues. Germline CDR1 reads SNHLY; CDR2 reads FYNNEI. The ends were cut back, 4 bases at V and 8 bases at J, with 21 bases in the middle. CDR3 in amino acids: CASSVLVRAPKDEQFF. The CDR3 DNA is TGTGCCAGCAGTGTATTGGTGCGCGCGCCTAAGGATGAGCAGTTCTTC.

V and J are TRBV15 and TRBJ2-2, with 12 positions matching TRBD1. J gave up 4 bases and V 3 bases, and 3 bases lay outside the gene matches. Per germline, CDR1 LNHNV and CDR2 YYDKDF (reference sequence). The CDR3 has 16 amino acids. The CDR3 DNA reads TGTGCCACCAGCAGCCGGGACAGGGGGCTCACCGGGGAGCTGTTTTTT. It specifies CATSSRDRGLTGELFF.

The V call is TRBV30, the J call TRBJ1-6; D is possibly TRBD1 (6 bases). The CDR3 consists of 16 residues. CDR1 and CDR2 from the germline V gene are GTSNPN and SVGIG (reference sequence). V was pared by 0 bases and J by 1 base, with 10 bases between. CDR3 DNA sequence: TGTGCCTGGAGTGTTTTAGGGGGTTCCTATAATTCACCCCTCCACTTT. Its protein product is CAWSVLGGSYNSPLHF.

This clone was observed a few times. This chain uses TRBV6-5 with TRBJ2-2; 7 bases match TRBD2. Germline assignment: CDR1 MNHEY and CDR2 SVGAGI. Trimming removed 7 bases from V and 8 bases from J; junction bases left unmatched: 10. The CDR3 runs 14 residues. CDR3 nucleotide sequence: TGTGCCAGCACCCGAACTCTAGCGGCTGGGGAGCTGTTTTTT. It yields the protein CASTRTLAAGELFF.

J is TRBJ2-7 and V is TRBV30; 11 positions agree with TRBD2. CDR3 size: 14 residues. Germline V gene data show CDR1 as GTSNPN and CDR2 as SVGIG (reference sequence). The junction had 6 bases not matched to a gene; V was cut back by 3 bases and J by 5 bases. This CDR3 reads CAWRASGRINEQYF. The DNA for the CDR3 is TGTGCCTGGAGAGCTAGCGGGAGGATCAACGAGCAGTACTTC. Variable domain in full (rest from reference TRBV30 and TRBJ2-7): SQTIHQWPATLVQPVGSPLSLECTVEGTSNPNLYWYRQAAGRGLQLLFYSVGIGQISSEVPQNLSASRPQDRQFILSSKKLLLSDSGFYLCAWRASGRINEQYFGPGTRLTVT.

This clone has just a few counts. Additional DNA sequences in this sample encode the identical CDR3. The chain employs TRBV7-2 and TRBJ2-7; TRBD2 matches at 9 bases. CDR3 length equals 14 residues. CDR1 is SGHTA and CDR2 is FQGNSA in the germline V gene. V shed 3 bases, J shed 0 bases, and the junction held 0 bases outside the gene matches. The CDR3 protein is CASSFSGSSYEQYF. Here the CDR3 DNA reads TGTGCCAGCAGCTTTAGCGGGAGCTCCTACGAGCAGTACTTC.

As for this clone: At one boundary the junction diverges from the germline segment, which might be a read error. This chain uses TRBV7-7 with TRBJ2-2; no clear D. This CDR3 is 14 amino acids long. Germline values: CDR1 SSHAT, CDR2 FNYEAQ (reference sequence). The CDR3 nucleotides are TGTGCTAGCAGCAAAGGTTTGAACACCGGGGAGCTGTTTTTT. As protein: CASSKGLNTGELFF.